This T cell receptor beta chain was recorded in a study of PD-L1 blockade in urothelial cancer. General study points: Survival was better when pretreatment blood TCR clonality fell below the median.

The sample's time point: peripheral blood 6 weeks after treatment start. This CDR3 is built from 16 residues. After removal of 2 bases from V and 3 bases from J, the junction contained 7 bases not matched to a gene. Germline values: CDR1 SGHDT, CDR2 YYEEEE. Sequenced by immunoSEQ multiplex PCR; TCRdb stores in-frame clones only, minus some. There are nearly 45,000 clones in the sample; around 80% occur only once, and roughly an eighth lies in the top ten. Comment on this clone: The antigen remains undetermined.

This material consisted of PBMCs, taken around atezolizumab (anti-PD-L1) treatment. This TCR was recovered from a man aged 55-75 years with urothelial cancer. The gene calls are TRBV5-6 and TRBJ2-3; TRBD2 agrees at 9 bases. The CDR3 reads CASSLFSGRRTDTQYF. In DNA form, the CDR3 reads TGTGCCAGCAGCTTATTTAGCGGGAGACGAACAGATACGCAGTATTTT.